The entry that follows covers one T cell receptor beta chain sequence. A much bigger clone sits one base away, suggesting this may be a read error. TCR beta cDNA came from about 500 ng total RNA, primed with a constant-region primer. Modified slightly, ARM-PCR produced TCR beta libraries over three nested multiplex PCR rounds. TCRdb processed the multiplex PCR reads anew with MiXCR; each CDR3 protein has one entry. The sample yields a few hundred thousand distinct CDR3 sequences, 50% to 75% seen once. The entry originates in a study of tumor-infiltrating lymphocytes in primary liver carcinoma. Unsorted whole blood supplied the RNA, and germline DNA was extracted too. The sample taken for sequencing was peripheral blood. The TCR was taken from a woman aged 25 to 39 with primary liver carcinoma and hepatitis B virus infection.

The CDR3 is CASSLEPSTRRPETDTQYF. DNA for the CDR3: TGTGCCAGCAGCTTAGAACCCTCCACCCGGAGGCCTGAGACAGATACGCAGTATTTT. The J gene is TRBJ2-3, the V gene TRBV11-3; TRBD2 might be the D (5 bases). Germline CDR1 SGHNT, CDR2 YENEEA. V was shortened by 0 bases and J by 3 bases, with 22 bases between the two germline ends. The CDR3 totals 19 residues.